The rows below give T cell receptor beta chains drawn from one sample of a study of blood T cell repertoires in COVID-19. Profiled with immunoSEQ multiplex PCR; TCRdb holds only in-frame clones, not every one. The sample has 63,000 or so clones, 86% seen once. What was sequenced was peripheral blood. The receptors shown here come from a man aged 70 or older with active COVID-19. Both conserved end residues are trimmed from each CDR3.

len	v_gene	j_gene	CDR3aa
12	TRBV5-1	TRBJ2-1	ASSPWSGSDEQF
14	TRBV9	TRBJ2-3	ASSAASGSHTDTQY
12	TRBV11-2	TRBJ2-5	ASSLDTARETQY
13	TRBV25-1	TRBJ1-6	ASSEGGGGNSPLH
11	TRBV27	TRBJ2-3	ASSFWGADTQY
10	TRBV30	TRBJ2-5	AWSAPGATQY
10	TRBV7-9	TRBJ1-5	ASSPTGQPQH
15	TRBV4-3	TRBJ2-3	ASSQEGSRGSTDTQY
14	TRBV5-8	TRBJ2-7	ASSAASGRAQYEQY
14	TRBV5-1	TRBJ2-2	ASSPGTGIWTGELF
12	TRBV9	TRBJ1-2	ASSSAPGGHGYT
13	TRBV25-1	TRBJ1-2	ASSPHGGAYYGYT
13	TRBV4-2	TRBJ2-7	ASSPLAAGAYEQY
14	TRBV6-2/TRBV6-3	TRBJ2-5	ASSPRPLAAQETQY
13	TRBV21-1	TRBJ1-1	ASTERDRGDTEAF
13	TRBV27	TRBJ2-7	ASSPLSPSPYEQY
12	TRBV23-1	TRBJ2-7	ASSPPGQNHEQY
11	TRBV11-3	TRBJ2-2	ASAGSGTGELF
15	TRBV6-2/TRBV6-3	TRBJ1-5	ASSYGAGGHSNQPQH
11	TRBV19	TRBJ1-1	ASSIGQYTEAF
12	TRBV6-5	TRBJ1-5	ASSRTGVGQPQH
13	TRBV27	TRBJ1-4	ASSPNRGGNEKLF
14	TRBV18	TRBJ1-5	ASSPTMGEGNQPQH
13	TRBV2	TRBJ2-5	ASTPGGGVGETQY
12	TRBV11-3	TRBJ2-3	ASSPGQGGDTQY
13	TRBV4-2	TRBJ2-3	ASSQEGGRGDTQY
13	TRBV10-1	TRBJ2-7	ASSEIPRDSGEQY
11	TRBV4-1	TRBJ2-7	ASRGGGSYEQY
14	TRBV5-6	TRBJ2-7	ASSRGAGTGGVEQY
13	TRBV18	TRBJ2-1	ASSPESATSGEQF
12	TRBV18	TRBJ2-7	ASSPGGLAYEQY
12	TRBV2	TRBJ2-3	ASSEWPGTDTQY
14	TRBV3-1/TRBV3-2	TRBJ2-1	ASSQVLAGGPGEQF
13	TRBV4-1	TRBJ2-3	ASSQAGVGTDTQY
12	TRBV19	TRBJ2-7	ASSTTTGAGEQY
12	TRBV2	TRBJ2-7	ASSGLAGPYEQY
11	TRBV6-5	TRBJ1-1	ASSRGGNTEAF
11	TRBV27	TRBJ1-2	ASSPGTVYGYT
11	TRBV6-5	TRBJ1-2	ASRGGPTYGYT
12	TRBV30	TRBJ2-1	AWRARTRVNEQF
10	TRBV7-9	TRBJ2-3	ASSPRVDTQY
12	TRBV11-3	TRBJ2-3	ASSLVGVRDTQY
12	TRBV7-9	TRBJ1-1	ASSLGQGSAEAF
17	TRBV11-3	TRBJ2-7	ASSQVRGLAGGGTYEQY
14	TRBV7-9	TRBJ2-1	ASSLSGGTPYNEQF
13	TRBV2	TRBJ2-5	ASSPTSGGGETQY
15	TRBV7-6	TRBJ2-3	ASSLGTGTSGTDTQY
13	TRBV19	TRBJ2-1	ASSPQGRAYNEQF
10	TRBV18	TRBJ2-4	ASSPGGGIQY
13	TRBV7-2	TRBJ1-6	ASSPPTGGRSPLH
13	TRBV6-2/TRBV6-3	TRBJ2-5	ASSYGQGAQETQY
13	TRBV5-1	TRBJ2-1	ASRPDSSSYNEQF
11	TRBV7-8	TRBJ2-7	ASSLGGIYEQY
12	TRBV29-1	TRBJ1-1	SAEGQGLNTEAF